A single TCR beta chain is shown here with its context. The record originates from a study of blood T cell repertoires in COVID-19. Across the study: Acute and convalescent COVID-19 specimens originated in the United States, Italy and Spain. The cDNA or gDNA used as material had been derived from T cells, B-cell-depleted T cells, or PBMCs.

In the original workflow: Estimated nucleated cell counts came from reference gene primer amplification. Using immunoSEQ multiplex PCR, the repertoire was profiled, and TCRdb retains in-frame clones only, with some absent. The V and J calls and the clone size are those of that table, but D and trimming were determined from the DNA. The profile shows just over 90,000 clones, about 88% of them singletons. The CDR3 is 16 amino acids. Germline loops: CDR1 LNHDA, CDR2 SQIVND (reference sequence). The V end lost 3 bases, the J end lost 6 bases, and 15 bases lay between the germline ends. The V gene is TRBV19, the J gene TRBJ2-6, with D possibly TRBD1 on 5 matching bases. Sample: peripheral blood. This receptor was taken from a woman older than 75 with acute or convalescent COVID-19. The CDR3 here is CASSITIGVQANVLTF. In DNA, the CDR3 is TGTGCCAGTAGTATTACCATAGGGGTACAGGCCAACGTCCTGACTTTC.